Given below is one T cell receptor beta chain in context. Its antigen is as yet unknown. This specimen belongs to a study of T cells in Graves' hyperthyroidism and ophthalmopathy. Whole-study results and caveats: A 13 V-J model separated ophthalmopathy from stable hyperthyroidism.

Germline CDR1 and CDR2: MGHRA and YSYEKL. This CDR3 spans 17 amino acids. The J segment lost 3 bases and the V segment lost 3 bases, leaving 8 bases of the junction unmatched. PBMCs were obtained from under 13 ml fresh peripheral blood. Researchers took RNA transcripts and amplified the TCR beta CDR3 regions from them. The HTBI set primed first-round TCR CDR3 RT-PCR. TCRdb independently ran MiXCR on the multiplex PCR reads; one entry per CDR3 protein. This table has 450,000 to 600,000 distinct CDR3 sequences, approximately 14% appearing once. The sequencing input was blood. The chain couples TRBV4-1 to TRBJ2-1; 10 bases fit TRBD2. The clonotype was recovered from a woman in her forties with Graves' hyperthyroidism. The CDR3 sequence: CASSHNKAGGLYNEQFF. The CDR3 coding sequence is TGCGCCAGCAGCCATAACAAAGCGGGAGGGCTCTACAATGAGCAGTTCTTC.